The following is a T cell receptor (beta chain) sequence with its context. CDR3 length equals 16 residues. Trimming took 6 bases from V and 4 from J; bases not matched to a gene: 10. Germline V gene lookup returns CDR1 SNHLY and CDR2 FYNNEI. The data originate from a study of shared clonotypes between healthy human individuals. Repertoires were generated with immunoSEQ multiplex PCR, while TCRdb's copy carries only in-frame clones and drops some. The sample has 90,000 to 120,000 clones; roughly two thirds are singletons. The authors combined CD45RO+ cells with CCR7-negative CD45RA+ TemRA cells as CD8 memory.

Sequencing used memory CD8+ T cells sorted from blood. The subset here: CD45RO+ cells pooled with CCR7-negative TemRA cells. The chain joins TRBV2 to TRBJ2-2, with 8 bases fitting TRBD1. This clonotype originated in a woman between 25 and 40 years old in good health. The CDR3 spells CASRGKGTGGTGELFF. The CDR3 DNA reads as TGTGCCAGCAGGGGTAAGGGGACAGGAGGCACCGGGGAGCTGTTTTTT. The whole variable domain, filled in from reference TRBV2 and TRBJ2-2, reads EPEVTQTPSHQVTQMGQEVILRCVPISNHLYFYWYRQILGQKVEFLVSFYNNEISEKSEIFDDQFSVERPDGSNFTLKIRSTKLEDSAMYFCASRGKGTGGTGELFFGEGSRLTVL.